Shown below are 17 T cell receptor beta chains from a single sample sequenced in a study of blood T cell repertoires in COVID-19 (TCRdb year 2020). The protocol used for the library was the immunoSEQ multiplex PCR assay. Sourced from immuneACCESS, this table was stored by TCRdb with only in-frame sequences that have V and J called. A share of the clones is absent; for the studies checked, an unresolved V gene accounts for under half, and the remainder has no known explanation. For this sample the table gives 250,000 to 300,000 clones, of which 85% to 90% were detected only once. The ten largest clones add up to about 9.3% of the sample. Sequencing used PBMCs or T cells enriched from blood (not recorded which). The receptor set was obtained from a man between 35 and 55 years old who had recovered from COVID-19.

As to this clone: Other DNA variants within this sample encode the same CDR3. The CDR3 bases are TGTGCCAGCAGTTTATCTAGTAGCAATCAGCCCCAGCATTTT. Protein product: CASSLSSSNQPQHF. The V gene is TRBV27, the J gene TRBJ1-5, with no clear D. The V gene's germline CDR1 is MNHEY and CDR2 SMNVEV (reference sequence). V lost 0 bases to trimming and J lost 0 bases, with 3 bases between them. The CDR3 runs 14 residues.

This sequence joins TRBV5-1 and TRBJ1-5; 10 bases fit TRBD1. The CDR3 contains 17 residues. Germline V gene lookup returns CDR1 SGHRS and CDR2 YFSETQ. The trim removed 4 bases at V and 0 bases at J, leaving 7 bases unmatched. The CDR3: CASSPTGGQNSNQPQHF. The DNA of the CDR3 is TGCGCCAGCAGCCCGACAGGGGGCCAAAATAGCAATCAGCCCCAGCATTTT.

This rearrangement joins TRBV18 to TRBJ1-4; D gene uncertain. V was clipped by 2 bases and J by 7 bases, with 5 bases between them. CDR1 is KGHSH and CDR2 is LQKENI in the germline V gene. The CDR3 has 12 amino acids. Written as DNA, the CDR3 is TGTGCCAGCTCACCAGAGTCTGAAAAACTGTTTTTT. This gives the protein CASSPESEKLFF.

The V gene is TRBV5-5, the J gene TRBJ2-2; a possible D gene is TRBD2 (5 bases). CDR1 and CDR2 (germline): SGHKS, YYEKEE (reference sequence). Trimming took 0 bases from V and 0 from J, leaving 9 bases between them. The CDR3 sequence is 16 residues long. In DNA, the CDR3 is TGTGCCAGCAGCTTGGCCCCAGCGGCGAACACCGGGGAGCTGTTTTTT. Residues: CASSLAPAANTGELFF.

The V call is TRBV21-1, the J call TRBJ2-7; TRBD1 was called by the table and not checked on the DNA. TRBV21-1 is given as a pseudogene. This CDR3 is 17 amino acids long. CDR3 amino acids: CASSKNPTGLSSYEQYF. The CDR3 nucleotides read TGTGCCAGCAGCAAAAATCCCACAGGGCTCAGCTCCTACGAGCAGTACTTC.

V is TRBV27 and J is TRBJ2-5, with 11 bases matching TRBD2. V lost 4 bases, J lost 2 bases, and 12 bases stayed unmatched. Germline V gene data show CDR1 as MNHEY and CDR2 as SMNVEV (reference sequence). CDR3 length: 18 residues. The CDR3 DNA reads TGTGCCAGCAGTTCTAACTCCCGACTAGCGGGGTTGCAAGAGACCCAGTACTTC. Translated, it gives CASSSNSRLAGLQETQYF.

The gene calls are TRBV6-5 and TRBJ1-1; perhaps TRBD1 as D (5 bases). Germline CDR1 MNHEY, CDR2 SVGAGI. CDR3 length equals 14 residues. The V and J ends lost 8 bases and 1 base respectively, with 14 bases between them. CDR3 amino acids: CASGRGLENTEAFF. DNA for the CDR3: TGTGCCAGCGGGAGGGGCTTGGAGAACACTGAAGCTTTCTTT.

This clone has a handful of counts. The chain carries TRBV19 and TRBJ1-1; D perhaps matches TRBD1 (6 bases). V lost 7 bases to trimming and J lost 1 base, with 10 bases between them. CDR3 length equals 13 residues. The V gene's germline CDR1 is LNHDA and CDR2 SQIVND (reference sequence). CDR3 sequence reads: CASKFRGNTEAFF. The CDR3 DNA is TGTGCCAGTAAATTCAGGGGGAACACTGAAGCTTTCTTT. Variable domain in full (rest from reference TRBV19 and TRBJ1-1): DGGITQSPKYLFRKEGQNVTLSCEQNLNHDAMYWYRQDPGQGLRLIYYSQIVNDFQKGDIAEGYSVSREKKESFPLTVTSAQKNPTAFYLCASKFRGNTEAFFGQGTRLTVV.

The chain carries TRBV27 and TRBJ1-1, with 7 bases identical to TRBD1. The CDR3 is 14 amino acids. V lost 3 bases and J lost 1; bases outside the gene matches: 2. Germline V CDR1 and CDR2: MNHEY, SMNVEV (reference sequence). CDR3: CASSFDRANTEAFF. The CDR3 bases are TGTGCCAGCAGTTTCGACAGGGCGAACACTGAAGCTTTCTTT.

This clone appeared a single time. V is TRBV3-1 (or the pseudogene TRBV3-2) and J is TRBJ1-3, with 7 nucleotides matching TRBD1. V was pared by 0 bases and J by 4 bases, with 3 bases of the junction left unmatched. The germline V gene encodes CDR1 LGHDT and CDR2 YNNKEL (reference sequence). CDR3 size: 15 residues. In DNA form, the CDR3 reads TGTGCCAGCAGCCAAGACAGGGGGGTCGGAAACACCATATATTTT. The encoded protein is CASSQDRGVGNTIYF.

Concerning this clone: Compared with germline, one end of the junction differs, possibly owing to a read error. V usage is TRBV20-1 and J usage is TRBJ1-2; TRBD1 agrees at 10 bases. The CDR3 runs 10 residues. CDR1 is DFQATT, CDR2 SNEGSKA, per germline (reference sequence). CDR3 in amino acids: CSARTGGTDF. The CDR3 region has the DNA TGCAGTGCTAGGACAGGGGGCACGGACTTC.

This clone was seen once. The rearrangement joins TRBV25-1 to TRBJ2-7; maybe TRBD2 (5 bases). The CDR3 is 13 amino acids. Germline CDR1 MGHDK, CDR2 SYGVNS. V was shortened by 3 bases and J by 7 bases, with 13 bases between the two germline ends. The chain's CDR3 is CASSDRRSGEQYF. The CDR3 region has the DNA TGTGCCAGCAGTGACAGGAGGTCGGGGGAGCAGTACTTC.

V usage is TRBV19 and J usage is TRBJ2-7; D gene ambiguous. The CDR3 totals 14 residues. Germline V gene data show CDR1 as LNHDA and CDR2 as SQIVND (reference sequence). V dropped 5 bases and J dropped 7 bases, with 18 bases sitting between them. The CDR3 bases are TGTGCCAGTAGTCCAGCGCTGGGTTTTAGGGAGCAGTACTTC. Translating gives CASSPALGFREQYF.

V is TRBV27 and J is TRBJ1-2, with a tentative D call TRBD1 (5 bases). Germline assignment: CDR1 MNHEY and CDR2 SMNVEV (reference sequence). The CDR3 has 14 amino acids. V was cut by 2 bases and J by 2 bases, with 9 bases left in between. CDR3 bases: TGTGCCAGCAGTTTAACGCGGGGCAACTATGGCTACACCTTC. It codes for CASSLTRGNYGYTF.

The chain has TRBV15 and TRBJ2-5; tentatively, D is TRBD2 (6 bases). The V end lost 4 bases, the J end lost 4 bases, and 13 bases lay between the germline ends. The germline V gene encodes CDR1 LNHNV and CDR2 YYDKDF (reference sequence). There are 14 residues in the CDR3. Here the CDR3 reads CATSIDGGRETQYF. The CDR3 nucleotides are TGTGCCACCAGCATAGATGGGGGGAGAGAGACCCAGTACTTC.

The rearrangement links TRBV7-9 to TRBJ1-2, with D maybe TRBD1 (6 bases). The CDR3 covers 15 residues. Per the germline V gene, CDR1 is SEHNR and CDR2 is FQNEAQ (reference sequence). The V end lost 1 base, the J end lost 4 bases, and 13 bases lay between the germline ends. The CDR3, as DNA: TGTGCCAGCAGCTTAGTGGACACAGGGTTCTATGGCTACACCTTC. It yields the protein CASSLVDTGFYGYTF.

This chain uses TRBV3-1 (or the pseudogene TRBV3-2) with TRBJ2-1, with D uncertain. With 0 bases removed from V and 7 bases from J, the gap between germline ends came to 4 bases. Germline CDR1 LGHDT, CDR2 YNNKEL (reference sequence). CDR3 length equals 12 residues. CDR3 sequence: CASSQDLNEQFF. The CDR3 DNA follows: TGTGCCAGCAGCCAAGACCTAAATGAGCAGTTCTTC.